These 10 T cell receptor beta chains were all obtained from the same sample, sequenced in a study of T-cell memory formation after mild COVID-19. TCRdb re-called the 5' RACE reads with MiXCR, one entry per CDR3 protein. The sample lists 270,000 or so distinct CDR3 sequences; approximately 15% were seen once. Sequencing was carried out using PBMCs or a T cell subset sorted from them (not recorded which). The receptor set was obtained from a man aged 18 to 35 who had mild COVID-19 (a few samples of this study predate the infection). Cell type and time point are not known.

This clonotype was counted a few times. The chain is built from TRBV5-1 and TRBJ2-2; tentatively, D is TRBD1 (5 bases). This CDR3 has 17 residues. The V end was cut by 3 bases, the J end by 2 bases, with 17 bases between. Germline CDR1 SGHRS, CDR2 YFSETQ. The CDR3 DNA is TGCGCCAGCAGCTCGTTACCAGGGAAGGTCAACACCGGGGAGCTGTTTTTT. Its translation: CASSSLPGKVNTGELFF.

The chain carries TRBV6-6 and TRBJ1-2, with D maybe TRBD1 (5 bases). Deletions cut 4 bases from V and 4 bases from J, with 16 bases between. Germline V CDR1 and CDR2: MNHNY, SVGAGI (reference sequence). The length of the CDR3 is 15 residues. The CDR3 DNA reads as TGTGCCAGCAGTTCCGGGACTTCTGACCTCTATGGCTACACCTTC. Amino acids: CASSSGTSDLYGYTF.

This clonotype was counted only a few times. The genes are TRBV4-3 and TRBJ2-4; weak D call: TRBD1 (5 bases). This CDR3 region has 15 residues. Deletions cut 1 base from V and 2 bases from J, with 9 bases between. The germline V gene encodes CDR1 LGHNA and CDR2 YSLEER. In DNA form, the CDR3 reads TGCGCCAGCAGCCAAGGGGGCGGATCCAAAAACATTCAGTACTTC. This codes for CASSQGGGSKNIQYF.

J is TRBJ2-7 and V is TRBV7-2; TRBD1 matches 7 bases. There are 14 residues in the CDR3. The V gene end was trimmed by 5 bases and the J gene end by 3 bases; junction bases not matched to a gene: 7. In germline, CDR1 is SGHTA, CDR2 FQGNSA. The CDR3 nucleotides are TGTGCCAGCAGCCCCGGGACAGCCTTCTACGAGCAGTACTTC. Residues: CASSPGTAFYEQYF.

V and J are TRBV2 and TRBJ2-5, with TRBD1 matching over 7 bases. Germline-derived CDR1 and CDR2 are SNHLY and FYNNEI. The CDR3 sequence is 13 residues long. V gave up 9 bases and J gave up 1 base; unmatched junction bases: 5. DNA for the CDR3: TGTGCCAGGCGGACAGGCCTCCAAGAGACCCAGTACTTC. Its protein product is CARRTGLQETQYF.

V usage is TRBV7-2 and J usage is TRBJ2-6; possibly TRBD1 for D (6 bases). The V gene's germline CDR1 is SGHTA and CDR2 FQGNSA. CDR3 length equals 15 residues. The V and J ends lost 4 bases and 2 bases respectively, with 9 bases between them. Here the CDR3 DNA reads TGTGCCAGCAGCTCGACAGGAACTGGGGCCAACGTCCTGACTTTC. This translates into CASSSTGTGANVLTF.

This rearrangement joins TRBV20-1 to TRBJ2-7; 9 bases match TRBD2. The junction had 4 bases not matched to a gene; V was cut back by 2 bases and J by 2 bases. The CDR3 sequence is 14 residues long. Per the germline V gene, CDR1 is DFQATT and CDR2 is SNEGSKA (reference sequence). CDR3: CSARRLAATYEQYV. The CDR3 DNA sequence: TGCAGTGCTAGAAGACTAGCGGCCACCTACGAGCAGTACGTC.

This clonotype was counted many times. CDR3 nucleotide sequence: TGCAGCGTTGATACGACAGAGGGGAACACTGAAGCTTTCTTT. As protein: CSVDTTEGNTEAFF. The chain has TRBV29-1 and TRBJ1-1, with a weak D call TRBD1 (5 bases). Germline V CDR1 and CDR2: SQVTM, ANQGSEA. This CDR3 is built from 14 residues. Trimming removed 3 bases from V and 1 base from J, with 12 bases in between.

This sequence joins TRBV6-1 and TRBJ1-1; no definite D call. Germline V gene data show CDR1 as MNHNS and CDR2 as SASEGT. This CDR3 region has 12 residues. Deletions cut 3 bases from V and 10 bases from J, with 12 bases between. CDR3 in amino acids: CASSEPSVGAFF. The CDR3 nucleotides are TGTGCCAGCAGTGAGCCTTCGGTCGGAGCTTTCTTT.

There are a few counts of this clonotype. This chain links TRBV7-2 with TRBJ2-7; 8 bases align to TRBD1. The CDR3 has 13 amino acids. The germline V gene encodes CDR1 SGHTA and CDR2 FQGNSA. Trimming removed 8 bases from V and 3 bases from J; junction bases left unmatched: 6. The CDR3 nucleotides read TGTGCCAGCGTCCAACAGGGGGGCTACGAGCAGTACTTC. It translates to CASVQQGGYEQYF.